Listed below are T cell receptor beta chains from one sample, sequenced in a study of blood T cell repertoires in COVID-19. Assay: immunoSEQ multiplex PCR; the TCRdb copy retains only in-frame clones and omits some. Among 200,000 to 300,000 clones, 83% were seen once, and the ten largest hold over 4.5%. Sequencing was performed on peripheral blood. These receptors came from a human donor in a cohort sampled during active COVID-19. Each CDR3 is given with its conserved first and last residue. A D gene is named only where the DNA matches it firmly. Clone size, where shown, is once, few, many, or a class for clones that have expanded.

size: few
V: TRBV2
D: -
J: TRBJ1-1
CDR3: CASSREAEGEAFF
DNA: TGTGCCAGCAGTCGCGAAGCGGAGGGTGAAGCTTTCTTT

size: -
V: TRBV7-2
D: -
J: TRBJ2-7
CDR3: CASSPRVLGEQYF
DNA: TGTGCCAGCAGCCCGAGGGTCCTGGGCGAGCAGTACTTC

size: -
V: TRBV3-1/TRBV3-2
D: -
J: TRBJ1-2
CDR3: CASSQDPYGYTF
DNA: TGTGCCAGCAGCCAAGACCCTTATGGCTACACCTTC

size: -
V: TRBV5-1
D: TRBD1
J: TRBJ1-1
CDR3: CASSVGTGGAFF
DNA: TGCGCCAGCAGCGTAGGGACAGGGGGAGCTTTCTTT

size: -
V: TRBV9
D: -
J: TRBJ1-2
CDR3: CASSVAPGGDYGYTF
DNA: TGTGCCAGCAGCGTAGCACCCGGGGGAGACTATGGCTACACCTTC

size: once
V: TRBV3-1/TRBV3-2
D: TRBD1
J: TRBJ1-1
CDR3: CASSWDRGYTEAFF
DNA: TGTGCCAGCAGCTGGGACAGGGGATACACTGAAGCTTTCTTT

size: -
V: TRBV15
D: TRBD1
J: TRBJ2-2
CDR3: CATSRGQINTGELFF
DNA: TGTGCCACCAGCAGGGGACAGATTAACACCGGGGAGCTGTTTTTT

size: -
V: TRBV6-5
D: TRBD2
J: TRBJ2-7
CDR3: CASRASGVMEQYF
DNA: TGTGCCAGCAGAGCTAGCGGGGTTATGGAGCAGTACTTC

size: -
V: TRBV10-1
D: -
J: TRBJ2-5
CDR3: CASTPGGGRETQYF
DNA: TGCGCCAGCACGCCCGGAGGGGGCAGGGAGACCCAGTACTTC

size: -
V: TRBV19
D: TRBD2
J: TRBJ2-3
CDR3: CASSVRLAFTSSTDTQYF
DNA: TGTGCCAGTAGTGTGCGACTAGCGTTTACCTCTAGCACAGATACGCAGTATTTT

size: many
V: TRBV5-4
D: TRBD1
J: TRBJ2-2
CDR3: CASSGQGANTGELFF
DNA: TGTGCCAGCAGCGGACAGGGGGCAAACACCGGGGAGCTGTTTTTT

size: -
V: TRBV25-1
D: -
J: TRBJ2-3
CDR3: CASSGQGGSDTQYF
DNA: TGTGCCAGCAGTGGGCAGGGAGGTTCAGATACGCAGTATTTT

size: -
V: TRBV6-6
D: -
J: TRBJ2-2
CDR3: CASSGQVDTGELFF
DNA: TGTGCCAGCAGTGGTCAGGTAGACACCGGGGAGCTGTTTTTT